These 26 T cell receptor beta chains came from one sample sequenced in a study of cytomegalovirus exposure and HLA in healthy donors. The PCR made use of 60 Vbeta and 13 Jbeta primers. The table came from immunoSEQ multiplex PCR; TCRdb's copy has only in-frame clones and leaves some out. The table lists 110,000 or so clones, roughly 13% of them singletons. The sequenced sample was PBMCs. Every receptor here comes from a man aged 35 to 55 in good health and CMV-seropositive.

This rearrangement joins TRBV11-2 to TRBJ2-7; the match to TRBD2 covers 7 bases. Germline V gives CDR1 SGHAT, CDR2 FQNNGV. The CDR3 loop spans 16 amino acids. Trimming removed 2 bases from V and 2 bases from J; junction bases left unmatched: 9. The CDR3 nucleotides are TGTGCCAGCAGCTTACATATGGCTAGCGGTACCTACGAGCAGTACTTC. It yields the protein CASSLHMASGTYEQYF. The full variable domain, rest sourced from reference TRBV11-2 and TRBJ2-7, is EAGVAQSPRYKIIEKRQSVAFWCNPISGHATLYWYQQILGQGPKLLIQFQNNGVVDDSQLPKDRFSAERLKGVDSTLKIQPAKLEDSAVYLCASSLHMASGTYEQYFGPGTRLTVT.

The sample holds a few counts of this clone. The chain couples TRBV27 to TRBJ1-2; 7 nucleotides agree with TRBD1. There are 15 residues in the CDR3. The ends lost 5 bases at V and 0 bases at J; junction bases unmatched: 6. The germline CDR1 and CDR2 sequences are MNHEY and SMNVEV (reference sequence). CDR3 bases: TGTGCCAGCAGTCCAAGACAGGGCCCTAACTATGGCTACACCTTC. As protein: CASSPRQGPNYGYTF.

This chain joins TRBV6-6 and TRBJ1-5; TRBD1 might be the D (5 bases). This CDR3 comprises 14 residues. Germline CDR1 reads MNHNY; CDR2 reads SVGAGI (reference sequence). V lost 6 bases, J lost 3 bases, and 12 bases lay in between. CDR3 sequence reads: CASREGTYNQPQHF. Written as DNA, the CDR3 is TGTGCCAGCAGAGAGGGGACTTACAATCAGCCCCAGCATTTT.

The rearrangement links TRBV6-5 to TRBJ2-3; D is undetermined. Germline CDR1 reads MNHEY; CDR2 reads SVGAGI. The CDR3 runs to 13 residues. The V and J ends lost 5 bases and 5 bases respectively, with 11 bases between them. DNA of the CDR3: TGTGCCAGCAGTGCTGACTTGGGAGATACGCAGTATTTT. It is translated as CASSADLGDTQYF.

This clone was counted only a few times. This sequence joins TRBV2 and TRBJ2-3; 9 bases map to TRBD2. The CDR3 has 15 amino acids. CDR1 is SNHLY, CDR2 FYNNEI, per germline. After removal of 6 bases from V and 0 bases from J, the junction contained 4 bases not matched to a gene. In nucleotides, the CDR3 is TGTGCCAGCAGAAGACTAGCGGCTAGCACAGATACGCAGTATTTT. This gives the protein CASRRLAASTDTQYF. The variable domain in full, with the rest retrieved from reference TRBV2 and TRBJ2-3, is EPEVTQTPSHQVTQMGQEVILRCVPISNHLYFYWYRQILGQKVEFLVSFYNNEISEKSEIFDDQFSVERPDGSNFTLKIRSTKLEDSAMYFCASRRLAASTDTQYFGPGTRLTVL.

The gene calls are TRBV7-8 and TRBJ2-3; D call uncertain. This CDR3 has 11 residues. CDR1 and CDR2 from the germline V gene are SGHVS and FQNEAQ. The V gene lost 5 bases and the J gene lost 3 bases, with 3 bases spanning the gap. For the CDR3, the DNA is TGTGCCAGCAGCCAAACAGATACGCAGTATTTT. It yields the protein CASSQTDTQYF.

The gene calls are TRBV29-1 and TRBJ2-5; 9 bases line up with TRBD2. The CDR3 runs to 14 residues. V dropped 5 bases and J dropped 1; count of bases not matched to a gene: 5. Germline V gives CDR1 SQVTM, CDR2 ANQGSEA. The CDR3 region has the DNA TGCAGCGTTCTGGGACTAGCTCTCCAAGAGACCCAGTACTTC. This sequence encodes CSVLGLALQETQYF.

This clone was counted only a few times. The V and J genes are TRBV6-6 and TRBJ2-2; a weak D match, TRBD2 (6 bases). The V end lost 5 bases, the J end lost 1 base, and 14 bases lay between the germline ends. CDR1 is MNHNY and CDR2 is SVGAGI in the germline V gene (reference sequence). CDR3 length: 16 amino acids. The CDR3 sequence: CASSGGAGQNTGELFF. For the CDR3, the DNA is TGTGCCAGCAGTGGCGGGGCAGGGCAGAACACCGGGGAGCTGTTTTTT.

This clone turned up a few times. The chain has TRBV7-2 and TRBJ1-5; 11 nucleotides match TRBD1. Trimming cost V 5 bases and J 7 bases; bases outside gene matches: 10. The germline V gene encodes CDR1 SGHTA and CDR2 FQGNSA. The CDR3 length is 16 residues. CDR3 sequence (DNA): TGTGCCAGCAGCCCCCGGGACAGGGGGAGCGGCCAGCCCCAGCATTTT. Residues: CASSPRDRGSGQPQHF.

This clone was seen a handful of times. The J gene is TRBJ1-1, the V gene TRBV29-1; D not certain. The CDR3 contains 10 residues. Germline-derived CDR1 and CDR2 are SQVTM and ANQGSEA. V was cut by 4 bases and J by 6 bases, with 6 bases left in between. Here the CDR3 reads CSVGAPEAFF. The CDR3 DNA is TGCAGCGTTGGGGCCCCTGAAGCTTTCTTT.

This clone was seen more than once but under ten times. The rearrangement joins TRBV6-5 to TRBJ1-6, with D maybe TRBD1 (6 bases). The V and J ends lost 2 bases and 10 bases respectively, with 15 bases between them. This CDR3 region has 15 residues. CDR1 and CDR2 from the germline V gene are MNHEY and SVGAGI. The CDR3 DNA sequence: TGTGCCAGCAGTTACGGGACACAGATGGAATCACCCCTCCACTTT. It is translated as CASSYGTQMESPLHF.

In its sample, this clone was seen a few times. V is TRBV18 and J is TRBJ2-7; a weak D match, TRBD2 (6 bases). CDR1 and CDR2 from the germline V gene are KGHSH and LQKENI. The V gene lost 4 bases and the J gene lost 7 bases, with 17 bases spanning the gap. The CDR3 runs 14 residues. The CDR3 reads CASSLPGLFGEQYF. Written as DNA, the CDR3 is TGTGCCAGCTCACTGCCGGGACTCTTTGGGGAGCAGTACTTC.

The chain carries TRBV5-1 and TRBJ2-5; D may be TRBD2 (6 bases). Germline values: CDR1 SGHRS, CDR2 YFSETQ. Trimming removed 0 bases at V and 6 bases at J, with 12 bases between. The CDR3 has 14 amino acids. The CDR3 sequence is CASSLGTGRKTQYF. CDR3 nucleotide sequence: TGCGCCAGCAGCTTGGGGACCGGGAGAAAGACCCAGTACTTC.

The table lists this clone with a few counts. The V gene is TRBV30, the J gene TRBJ2-7, with 7 bases fitting TRBD1. Germline CDR1 reads GTSNPN; CDR2 reads SVGIG (reference sequence). Trimming removed 4 bases from V and 4 bases from J; junction bases left unmatched: 13. The CDR3 covers 15 residues. As DNA, the CDR3 is TGTGCCTGGAAGGGGCCAAACAGGGGTCGGTACGAGCAGTACTTC. It encodes CAWKGPNRGRYEQYF.

The chain employs TRBV5-1 and TRBJ2-5, with unresolved D. The CDR3 runs 14 residues. CDR1 SGHRS and CDR2 YFSETQ come from the germline V gene. The ends were cut back, 2 bases at V and 4 bases at J, with 12 bases in the middle. CDR3 sequence reads: CASSFTVFSETQYF. DNA of the CDR3: TGCGCCAGCAGCTTTACAGTATTCTCAGAGACCCAGTACTTC.

This clone was counted many times. Without the conserved terminal phenylalanine or tryptophan, this CDR3 likely stems from a read error. This chain links TRBV14 with TRBJ1-2, with TRBD1 matching over 7 bases. Germline CDR1 is SGHDN and CDR2 is FVKESK. The CDR3 extends over 13 amino acids. V was clipped by 4 bases and J by 5 bases; unmatched bases: 4. CDR3 residues: CASSPGTVYGYTL. CDR3 in DNA: TGTGCCAGCAGCCCTGGGACAGTATATGGCTACACCTTA.

The chain has TRBV18 and TRBJ2-5, with D possibly matching TRBD1 (5 bases). In germline, CDR1 is KGHSH, CDR2 LQKENI. Trimming took off 2 bases at V and 5 bases at J, with 12 bases between the two ends. The CDR3 sequence is 14 residues long. The chain's CDR3 is CASSPGLGRETQYF. Here the CDR3 DNA reads TGTGCCAGCTCACCAGGGCTGGGGCGGGAGACCCAGTACTTC.

This clone showed up just a few times. This sequence joins TRBV10-2 and TRBJ1-5; 8 nucleotides agree with TRBD1. The V segment lost 10 bases and the J segment 3 bases; nucleotides outside the gene matches: 8. This CDR3 spans 14 amino acids. Germline loops: CDR1 WSHSY, CDR2 SAAADI. The chain's CDR3 is CATTDRGHNQPQHF. The CDR3 DNA follows: TGCGCCACTACCGACAGGGGCCACAATCAGCCCCAGCATTTT.

This clone was recorded a few times. This sample includes further DNA sequences coding for the same CDR3. V is TRBV7-8 and J is TRBJ1-1; a weak D match, TRBD1 (5 bases). Germline CDR1 is SGHVS and CDR2 is FQNEAQ. Trimming took off 3 bases at V and 7 bases at J, with 15 bases between the two ends. CDR3 length: 14 amino acids. The CDR3 bases are TGTGCCAGCAGCTTTGACAGCCGAACTGGTGAAGCTTTCTTT. Amino acid sequence: CASSFDSRTGEAFF.

This clone was found a few times. This CDR3 reads CASSPVGRDGQPQHF. As DNA, the CDR3 is TGCGCCAGCAGCCCCGTGGGCAGGGATGGGCAGCCCCAGCATTTT. V usage is TRBV4-1 and J usage is TRBJ1-5; D is perhaps TRBD1 (5 bases). CDR1 MGHRA and CDR2 YSYEKL come from the germline V gene. Trimming removed 4 bases from V and 7 bases from J, with 17 bases in between. The CDR3 sequence is 15 residues long.

The chain combines TRBV11-2 with TRBJ2-6; 12 bases line up with TRBD2. V lost 5 bases and J lost 0; bases outside the gene matches: 8. This CDR3 is built from 19 residues. Germline V gene data show CDR1 as SGHAT and CDR2 as FQNNGV. CDR3 in DNA: TGTGCCAGCAGCCCCAGACTAGCGGGAGCTTTCTCTGGGGCCAACGTCCTGACTTTC. This encodes CASSPRLAGAFSGANVLTF.

J is TRBJ2-7 and V is TRBV18, with 12 bases that match TRBD1. The CDR3 has 17 amino acids. J lost 5 bases, V lost 2 bases, and 10 bases had no gene match. Per the germline V gene, CDR1 is KGHSH and CDR2 is LQKENI. The CDR3 region has the DNA TGTGCCAGCTCACCAATAAGGAGGGACAGGGGGCTTAACGAGCAGTACTTC. Amino acid sequence: CASSPIRRDRGLNEQYF.

The chain carries TRBV5-1 and TRBJ2-7, with 16 nucleotides matching TRBD2. This CDR3 is 18 amino acids long. Germline V lookup: CDR1 SGHRS, CDR2 YFSETQ. V gave up 1 base and J gave up 6 bases; unmatched junction bases: 10. Here the CDR3 reads CASSLTIGTSGRAPEQYF. The CDR3 bases are TGCGCCAGCAGCTTGACCATCGGGACTAGCGGGAGGGCCCCCGAGCAGTACTTC.

The table lists this clone with a few counts. The chain carries TRBV29-1 and TRBJ1-5; 8 bases map to TRBD1. The CDR3 totals 12 residues. Germline loops: CDR1 SQVTM, CDR2 ANQGSEA. V dropped 6 bases and J dropped 11; count of bases not matched to a gene: 9. CDR3 sequence (DNA): TGCAGCGTGGGACAGGACTCTAGGGCCCAGCATTTT. It encodes CSVGQDSRAQHF. Together with reference TRBV29-1 and TRBJ1-5, the CDR3 gives the full variable domain: SAVISQKPSRDICQRGTSLTIQCQVDSQVTMMFWYRQQPGQSLTLIATANQGSEATYESGFVIDKFPISRPNLTFSTLTVSNMSPEDSSIYLCSVGQDSRAQHFGDGTRLSIL.

This clone has only a few counts. V is TRBV6-5 and J is TRBJ1-1, with D uncertain. Germline CDR1 and CDR2: MNHEY and SVGAGI. CDR3 size: 12 residues. The V and J ends lost 8 bases and 3 bases respectively, with 10 bases between them. CDR3 amino acids: CASHQEDTEAFF. The CDR3 DNA sequence: TGTGCCAGCCACCAGGAGGACACTGAAGCTTTCTTT.

The rearrangement uses TRBV6-5 and TRBJ1-2; possible D gene TRBD1, 6 bases. Germline-derived CDR1 and CDR2 are MNHEY and SVGAGI. Trimming removed 2 bases from V and 4 bases from J, with 14 bases in between. CDR3 length equals 15 residues. This chain's CDR3 is CASSYRGGPTYGYTF. The CDR3 coding sequence is TGTGCCAGCAGTTACCGGGGGGGGCCTACCTATGGCTACACCTTC.